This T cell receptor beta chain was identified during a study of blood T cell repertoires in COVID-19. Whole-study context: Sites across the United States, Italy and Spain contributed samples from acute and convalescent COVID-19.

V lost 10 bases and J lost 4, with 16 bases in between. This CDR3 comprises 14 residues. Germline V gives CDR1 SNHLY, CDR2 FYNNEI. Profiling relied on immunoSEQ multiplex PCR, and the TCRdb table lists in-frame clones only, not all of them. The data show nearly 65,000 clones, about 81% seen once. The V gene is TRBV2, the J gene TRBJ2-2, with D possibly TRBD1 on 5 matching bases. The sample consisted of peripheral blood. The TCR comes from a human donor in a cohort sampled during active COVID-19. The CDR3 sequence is CATQQYDSTGELFF. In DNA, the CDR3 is TGTGCCACCCAACAATACGACAGCACCGGGGAGCTGTTTTTT.